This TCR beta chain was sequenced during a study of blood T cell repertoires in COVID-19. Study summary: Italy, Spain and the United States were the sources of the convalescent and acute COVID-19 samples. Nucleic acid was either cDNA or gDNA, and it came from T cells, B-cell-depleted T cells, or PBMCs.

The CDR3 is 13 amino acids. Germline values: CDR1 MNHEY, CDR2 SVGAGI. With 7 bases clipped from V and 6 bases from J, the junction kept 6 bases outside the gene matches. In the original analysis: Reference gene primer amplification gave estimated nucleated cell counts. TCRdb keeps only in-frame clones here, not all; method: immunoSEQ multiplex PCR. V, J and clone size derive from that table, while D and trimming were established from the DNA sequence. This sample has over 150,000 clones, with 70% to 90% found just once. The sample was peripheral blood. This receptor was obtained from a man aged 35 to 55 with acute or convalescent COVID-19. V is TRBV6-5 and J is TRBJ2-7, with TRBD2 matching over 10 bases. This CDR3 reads CASKRGGRVEQYF. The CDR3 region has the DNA TGTGCCAGCAAGCGGGGGGGCCGTGTCGAGCAGTACTTC.